This T cell receptor (beta chain) comes out of a study of T cells in localized non-small cell lung cancer. Germline V CDR1 and CDR2: GTSNPN, SVGIG (reference sequence). Between the trimmed V and J ends, which lost 3 bases and 4 bases, there was a span of 16 bases. The CDR3 has 14 residues. Sequencing was performed with immunoSEQ multiplex PCR; in TCRdb, only in-frame clones are kept and a portion is missing. The sample yields about 1,600 clones, around 21% seen once. There are a few counts of this clone. Sequences were derived from normal lung tissue next to the tumor, sampled before any cancer treatment. The V call is TRBV30, the J call TRBJ2-7, with D possibly being TRBD1 (7 bases). The TCR sequence derives from a woman aged 35 to 70 with stage I lung adenocarcinoma. The DNA of the CDR3 is TGTGCCTGGAGGGCCAGGGGGGCAAGGTACGAGCAGTACTTC. Translation gives CAWRARGARYEQYF.